A selection of T cell receptor beta chains follows, all from one sample in a study of TIL therapy for anti-PD-1-resistant metastatic lung cancer. The data were produced by immunoSEQ multiplex PCR, yet TCRdb's version contains in-frame clones alone and is incomplete. The data hold about 60,000 clones, with 69% observed a single time. The starting material was blood, obtained at baseline. These receptors originate from a person aged 25 to 85 with non-small cell lung cancer. Each CDR3 is given without its conserved first and last residue.

TRBJ2-3 | TRBV30 | AHSRWGDTQY
TRBJ2-5 | TRBV7-7 | ASTRGIGETQY
TRBJ2-3 | TRBV2 | ASSYTTGQGADTQY
TRBJ1-5 | TRBV28 | ASSLGPGSDQPQH
TRBJ2-5 | TRBV11-2 | ASRKAGTSETQY
TRBJ1-1 | TRBV2 | ASKDIGNTEAF
TRBJ2-1 | TRBV7-3 | ASGLAGGSYNEQF
TRBJ2-1 | TRBV7-2 | ASSLDGGWDEQF
TRBJ1-4 | TRBV7-9 | ASSDRGTNEKLF
TRBJ2-7 | TRBV5-7 | ASSLGQGITYEQY
TRBJ2-3 | TRBV7-9 | ASSPLNTDTQY
TRBJ1-2 | TRBV6-4 | ASSDTGTELNYGYT
TRBJ1-6 | TRBV25-1 | ASSPRRGRDRENSPLH
TRBJ2-1 | TRBV9 | ASSVTGNSYNEQF
TRBJ2-5 | TRBV7-8 | ASSISGTQETQY
TRBJ2-5 | TRBV11-2 | ASRRTSGGAWETQY
TRBJ1-4 | TRBV6-6 | ASSYRDQEKLF
TRBJ2-5 | TRBV9 | ASSPFGQGQETQY
TRBJ1-2 | TRBV5-1 | ASSLAEGSNYGYT
TRBJ2-2 | TRBV5-4 | ASSLLSSGRNTGELF
TRBJ1-1 | TRBV18 | ASSKQGNTEAF
TRBJ2-7 | TRBV6-5 | ASSYSGQGYEQY
TRBJ1-3 | TRBV6-1 | ASSLQGTTGNTIY
TRBJ2-3 | TRBV2 | ASSAGGDTQY
TRBJ1-3 | TRBV5-1 | ASSQDSSGNTIY
TRBJ2-3 | TRBV6-5 | ASRQVSTDTQY
TRBJ1-1 | TRBV6-5 | ASSYLANTEAF
TRBJ2-3 | TRBV7-6 | ASSLRGGYTDTQY